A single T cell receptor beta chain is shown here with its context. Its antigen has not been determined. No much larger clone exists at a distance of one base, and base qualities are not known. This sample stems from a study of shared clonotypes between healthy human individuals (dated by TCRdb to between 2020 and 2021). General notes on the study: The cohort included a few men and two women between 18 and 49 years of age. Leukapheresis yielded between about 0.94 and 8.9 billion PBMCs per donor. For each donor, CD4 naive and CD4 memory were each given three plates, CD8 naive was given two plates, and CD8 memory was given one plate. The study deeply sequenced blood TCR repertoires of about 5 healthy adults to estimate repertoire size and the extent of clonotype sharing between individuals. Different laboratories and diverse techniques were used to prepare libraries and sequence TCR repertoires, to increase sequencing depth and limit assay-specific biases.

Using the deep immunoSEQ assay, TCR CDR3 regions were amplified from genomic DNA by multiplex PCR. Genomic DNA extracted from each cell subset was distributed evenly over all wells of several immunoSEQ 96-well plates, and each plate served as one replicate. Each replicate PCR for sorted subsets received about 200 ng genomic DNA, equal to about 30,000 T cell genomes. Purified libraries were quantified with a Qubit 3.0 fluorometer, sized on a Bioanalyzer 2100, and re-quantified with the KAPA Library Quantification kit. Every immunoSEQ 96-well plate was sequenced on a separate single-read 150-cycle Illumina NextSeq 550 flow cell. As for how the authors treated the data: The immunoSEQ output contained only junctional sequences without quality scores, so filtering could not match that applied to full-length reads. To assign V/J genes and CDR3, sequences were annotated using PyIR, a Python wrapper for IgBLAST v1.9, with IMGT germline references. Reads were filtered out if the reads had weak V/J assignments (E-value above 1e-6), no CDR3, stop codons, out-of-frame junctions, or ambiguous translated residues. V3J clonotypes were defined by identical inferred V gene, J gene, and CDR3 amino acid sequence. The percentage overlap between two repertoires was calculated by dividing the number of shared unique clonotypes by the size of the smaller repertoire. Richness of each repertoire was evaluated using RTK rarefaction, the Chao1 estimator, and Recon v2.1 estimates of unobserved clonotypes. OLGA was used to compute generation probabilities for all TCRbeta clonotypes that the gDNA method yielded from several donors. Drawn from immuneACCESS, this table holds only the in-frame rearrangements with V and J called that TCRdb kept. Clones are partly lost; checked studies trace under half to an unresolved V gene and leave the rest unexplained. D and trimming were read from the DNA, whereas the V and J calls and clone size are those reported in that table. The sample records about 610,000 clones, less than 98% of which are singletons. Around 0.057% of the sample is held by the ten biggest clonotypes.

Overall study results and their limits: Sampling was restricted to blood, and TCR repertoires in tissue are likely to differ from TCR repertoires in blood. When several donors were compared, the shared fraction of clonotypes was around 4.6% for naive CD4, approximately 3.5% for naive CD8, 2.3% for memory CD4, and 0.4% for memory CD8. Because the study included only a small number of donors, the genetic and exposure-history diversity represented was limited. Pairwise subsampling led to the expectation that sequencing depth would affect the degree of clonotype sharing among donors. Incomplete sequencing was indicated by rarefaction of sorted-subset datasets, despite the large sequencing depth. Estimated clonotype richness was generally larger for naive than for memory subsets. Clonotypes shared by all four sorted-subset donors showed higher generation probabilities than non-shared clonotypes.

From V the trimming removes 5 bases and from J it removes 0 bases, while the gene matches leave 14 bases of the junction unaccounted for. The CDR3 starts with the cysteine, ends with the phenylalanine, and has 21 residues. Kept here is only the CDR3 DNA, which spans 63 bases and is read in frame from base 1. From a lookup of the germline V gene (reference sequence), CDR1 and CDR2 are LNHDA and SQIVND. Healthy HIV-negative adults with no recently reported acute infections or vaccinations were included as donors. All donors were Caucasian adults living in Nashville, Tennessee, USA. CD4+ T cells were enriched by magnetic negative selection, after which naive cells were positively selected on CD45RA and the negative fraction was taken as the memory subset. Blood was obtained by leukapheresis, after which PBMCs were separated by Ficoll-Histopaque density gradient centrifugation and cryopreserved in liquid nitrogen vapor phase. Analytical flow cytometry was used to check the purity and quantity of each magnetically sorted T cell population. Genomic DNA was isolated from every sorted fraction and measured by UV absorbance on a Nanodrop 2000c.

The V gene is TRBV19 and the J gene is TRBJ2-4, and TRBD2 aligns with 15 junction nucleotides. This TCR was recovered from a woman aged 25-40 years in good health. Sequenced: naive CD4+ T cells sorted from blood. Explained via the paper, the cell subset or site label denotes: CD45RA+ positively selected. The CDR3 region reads CASSLHSLGLAGGIAKNIQYF. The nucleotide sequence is TGTGCCAGTAGTCTCCATTCCTTAGGACTAGCGGGAGGGATAGCCAAAAACATTCAGTACTTC.